Each of the 27 T cell receptor beta chains below was sequenced from the same sample in a study of blood T cell repertoires in COVID-19. The data were produced by immunoSEQ multiplex PCR, yet TCRdb's version contains in-frame clones alone and is incomplete. Here the sample spans over 90,000 clones, roughly 89% being singletons. The sample consisted of peripheral blood. The receptors here all came from a woman aged 80 or over in a cohort sampled during active COVID-19.

The rearrangement uses TRBV7-9 and TRBJ2-7; possible D gene TRBD1, 5 bases. From germline, CDR1 is SEHNR and CDR2 FQNEAQ (reference sequence). The V gene lost 2 bases and the J gene lost 4 bases, with 9 bases spanning the gap. CDR3 length: 13 amino acids. The CDR3 protein is CASSLFSGYEQYF. The CDR3, as DNA: TGTGCCAGCAGCTTATTTTCAGGGTACGAGCAGTACTTC.

The chain combines TRBV19 with TRBJ2-7; 7 nucleotides align to TRBD2. Germline CDR1 and CDR2: LNHDA and SQIVND (reference sequence). The CDR3 is 13 amino acids. V was clipped by 7 bases and J by 1 base; unmatched bases: 4. Here the CDR3 reads CASMRELSYEQYF. DNA for the CDR3: TGTGCCAGTATGCGGGAGCTATCCTACGAGCAGTACTTC.

The rearrangement uses TRBV3-1 (or the pseudogene TRBV3-2) and TRBJ2-1, with 7 nucleotides matching TRBD1. Germline V CDR1 and CDR2: LGHDT, YNNKEL (reference sequence). V was pared by 4 bases and J by 7 bases, with 13 bases of the junction left unmatched. CDR3 length: 16 residues. The CDR3 DNA reads TGTGCCAGCAGCCGAAATCTAGGGGGCAGGTTGAATGAGCAGTTCTTC. Protein product: CASSRNLGGRLNEQFF.

Only one count was recorded for this clone. This chain connects TRBV5-1 to TRBJ1-2, with D unclear. Deletions cut 0 bases from V and 3 bases from J, with 9 bases between. The CDR3 has 14 residues. Germline V gives CDR1 SGHRS, CDR2 YFSETQ. DNA for the CDR3: TGCGCCAGCAGCTTGGCCCCGCCGGACTATGGCTACACCTTC. It translates to CASSLAPPDYGYTF.

The gene calls are TRBV27 and TRBJ1-2; possible D gene TRBD1, 5 bases. V shed 4 bases and J shed 3 bases, with 15 bases lying between them. CDR3 size: 15 residues. Germline assignment: CDR1 MNHEY and CDR2 SMNVEV (reference sequence). As DNA, the CDR3 is TGTGCCAGCAGTTCAGGTGGGGCTTGGGACTATGGCTACACCTTC. Its translation: CASSSGGAWDYGYTF.

The CDR3 loop reads CASSLFRGYEQYF. The CDR3, as DNA: TGTGCCAGCAGCTTATTTAGGGGCTACGAGCAGTACTTC. The chain has TRBV11-2 and TRBJ2-7, with a possible D match to TRBD1 (5 bases). This CDR3 spans 13 amino acids. Germline V CDR1 and CDR2: SGHAT, FQNNGV. Trimming removed 2 bases from V and 3 bases from J, with 8 bases in between.

In this sample, this clone turned up once. The chain recombines TRBV27 with TRBJ1-5, with unresolved D. The V gene's germline CDR1 is MNHEY and CDR2 SMNVEV (reference sequence). The CDR3 has 12 residues. The ends were cut back, 5 bases at V and 4 bases at J, with 6 bases in the middle. CDR3 bases: TGTGCCAGCAGTAGCCTAAATCAGCCCCAGCATTTT. Its protein is CASSSLNQPQHF.

The CDR3 DNA sequence: TGTGCCAGCAGCTTAACAACCTACGAGCAGTACTTC. Protein: CASSLTTYEQYF. The V call is TRBV7-9, the J call TRBJ2-7; D remains ambiguous. This CDR3 has 12 amino acids. V lost 2 bases, J lost 2 bases, and 4 bases lay in between. Looked up from germline, CDR1 is SEHNR and CDR2 is FQNEAQ (reference sequence).

The CDR3 is CSVGTTYGYTF. In DNA, the CDR3 is TGCAGCGTTGGGACTACCTATGGCTACACCTTC. V gene TRBV29-1 combines with J gene TRBJ1-2; D gene uncertain. V gave up 4 bases and J gave up 4 bases, with 7 bases separating them. In germline, CDR1 is SQVTM, CDR2 ANQGSEA. The CDR3 contains 11 residues. Full variable domain (remainder filled in from reference TRBV29-1 and TRBJ1-2): SAVISQKPSRDICQRGTSLTIQCQVDSQVTMMFWYRQQPGQSLTLIATANQGSEATYESGFVIDKFPISRPNLTFSTLTVSNMSPEDSSIYLCSVGTTYGYTFGSGTRLTVV.

V gene TRBV27 combines with J gene TRBJ2-3; D call uncertain. Trimming took 2 bases from V and 0 from J, leaving 18 bases between them. CDR3 length equals 18 residues. Germline V CDR1 and CDR2: MNHEY, SMNVEV (reference sequence). The CDR3 loop reads CASSLARGNIISTDTQYF. CDR3 DNA: TGTGCCAGCAGTTTAGCGCGAGGCAATATAATTAGCACAGATACGCAGTATTTT.

This chain links TRBV18 with TRBJ1-5; no firm D call. This CDR3 is built from 14 residues. V was clipped by 2 bases and J by 2 bases, with 7 bases between them. From germline, CDR1 is KGHSH and CDR2 LQKENI. The CDR3 sequence: CASSPAEGNQPQHF. CDR3 DNA: TGTGCCAGCTCACCAGCCGAGGGCAATCAGCCCCAGCATTTT.

This chain links TRBV3-1 (or the pseudogene TRBV3-2) with TRBJ2-1; D possibly corresponds to TRBD2 (6 bases). V gave up 4 bases and J gave up 8 bases, with 24 bases separating them. This CDR3 contains 17 residues. The germline gives CDR1 LGHDT, CDR2 YNNKEL (reference sequence). In DNA form, the CDR3 reads TGTGCCAGCAGCCGCCTCGGGGTCCTCCTTGGCGGGGATGAGCAGTTCTTC. Translating it yields CASSRLGVLLGGDEQFF.

This clone was observed once. This chain connects TRBV5-1 to TRBJ2-3; TRBD2 aligns across 7 bases. The CDR3 length is 13 residues. V trimming: 5 bases; J trimming: 6 bases; junction bases outside the gene matches: 6. CDR1 and CDR2 from the germline V gene are SGHRS and YFSETQ. Here the CDR3 reads CASSDPGGDTQYF. CDR3 nucleotide sequence: TGCGCCAGCAGTGACCCCGGGGGGGATACGCAGTATTTT.

This clone was seen only a few times. The chain is built from TRBV4-2 and TRBJ2-3; possible D gene TRBD2, 6 bases. The CDR3 runs 15 residues. V was trimmed by 0 bases and J by 4 bases, leaving 11 bases between them. Per the germline V gene, CDR1 is LGHNA and CDR2 is YNFKEQ. CDR3 protein: CASSQEGTQADTQYF. In DNA, the CDR3 is TGTGCCAGCAGCCAAGAGGGGACTCAGGCAGATACGCAGTATTTT.

The chain combines TRBV5-4 with TRBJ2-7, with TRBD2 matching over 15 bases. The CDR3 has 16 amino acids. Trimming cost V 4 bases and J 4 bases; bases outside gene matches: 6. The germline V gene encodes CDR1 SGHNT and CDR2 YYREEE (reference sequence). This CDR3 reads CASSAPGTSGRYEQYF. Here the CDR3 DNA reads TGTGCCAGCAGCGCACCCGGGACTAGCGGGAGGTACGAGCAGTACTTC.

J is TRBJ1-6 and V is TRBV10-3; 8 positions match TRBD1. Germline values: CDR1 ENHRY, CDR2 SYGVKD. This CDR3 has 14 residues. V shed 11 bases, J shed 10 bases, and the junction held 13 bases outside the gene matches. CDR3 sequence reads: CAASPGGRRSPLHF. Written as DNA, the CDR3 is TGTGCCGCGTCCCCAGGGGGCAGGCGCTCACCCCTCCACTTT.

The chain employs TRBV6-8 and TRBJ1-5; maybe TRBD1 (5 bases). There are 19 residues in the CDR3. Germline CDR1 is MNHGY and CDR2 is SAAAGT. Trimming pared 4 bases from V and 6 bases from J, leaving 28 bases between. CDR3 sequence: CASSSPARPGRHLGQPQHF. The CDR3 bases are TGTGCCAGCAGTTCCCCAGCACGACCAGGGCGACATTTGGGTCAGCCCCAGCATTTT.

The chain couples TRBV7-3 to TRBJ1-5; unclear D gene. The germline CDR1 and CDR2 sequences are SGHTA and FQGTGA. The CDR3 extends over 18 amino acids. With 8 bases removed from V and 0 bases from J, the gap between germline ends came to 23 bases. The CDR3 DNA reads as TGTGCCAGCGAGGCTGGGTGGTCTGCGGACTATAGCAATCAGCCCCAGCATTTT. This encodes CASEAGWSADYSNQPQHF.

J is TRBJ2-7 and V is TRBV28; TRBD2 aligns across 10 bases. This CDR3 contains 15 residues. Germline assignment: CDR1 MDHEN and CDR2 SYDVKM. J was trimmed by 2 bases and V by 2 bases; bases with no gene match: 3. The CDR3 loop reads CASSLTSGVTYEQYF. The CDR3 DNA reads as TGTGCCAGCAGTTTAACTAGCGGGGTAACCTACGAGCAGTACTTC.

The gene calls are TRBV24-1 and TRBJ1-3; maybe TRBD1 (5 bases). The ends were cut back, 5 bases at V and 4 bases at J, with 8 bases in the middle. Germline values: CDR1 KGHDR, CDR2 SFDVKD. The CDR3 sequence is 13 residues long. The CDR3 coding sequence is TGTGCCACCAGTGCAGGGCAAGGAAACACCATATATTTT. This codes for CATSAGQGNTIYF.

The chain has TRBV27 and TRBJ1-2; D perhaps matches TRBD1 (6 bases). CDR3 size: 16 residues. Per the germline V gene, CDR1 is MNHEY and CDR2 is SMNVEV (reference sequence). Trimming shortened V by 5 bases and J by 4 bases, and 20 bases separated the two germline ends. CDR3 bases: TGTGCCAGCAGTATTACGGCCGGACAGTCCTTCTATGGCTACACCTTC. This codes for CASSITAGQSFYGYTF.

The chain recombines TRBV6-6 with TRBJ2-1, with TRBD1 matching 9 bases. The CDR3 covers 16 residues. Germline loops: CDR1 MNHNY, CDR2 SVGAGI (reference sequence). V shed 7 bases and J 5 bases; nucleotides not matched to a gene: 12. As DNA, the CDR3 is TGTGCCAGCACCCCGTCTTGGGGACAGGGAGACAATGAGCAGTTCTTC. This sequence encodes CASTPSWGQGDNEQFF.

V usage is TRBV30 and J usage is TRBJ1-5; D perhaps matches TRBD1 (6 bases). The CDR3 totals 14 residues. Looked up from germline, CDR1 is GTSNPN and CDR2 is SVGIG (reference sequence). Trimming left V 2 bases short and J 4 bases short, with 12 bases between. In nucleotides, the CDR3 is TGTGCCTGGAGTCCGGGACATTCGAATCAGCCCCAGCATTTT. Translating it yields CAWSPGHSNQPQHF.

This clone was counted a single time. The chain links TRBV3-1 (or the pseudogene TRBV3-2) to TRBJ2-2, with D tentatively TRBD2 (7 bases). Between the trimmed V and J ends, which lost 4 bases and 6 bases, there was a span of 21 bases. The CDR3 covers 17 residues. In germline, CDR1 is LGHDT, CDR2 YNNKEL (reference sequence). The CDR3 loop reads CASSRLGGGVRSGELFF. CDR3 bases: TGTGCCAGCAGCCGCCTGGGGGGGGGCGTTCGTTCCGGGGAGCTGTTTTTT.

The chain has TRBV18 and TRBJ2-7; TRBD1 is a possible D gene (7 bases). The CDR3 totals 13 residues. V was trimmed by 5 bases and J by 6 bases, leaving 14 bases between them. Germline V gene sequence: CDR1 KGHSH, CDR2 LQKENI. The CDR3 here is CASSAQQGGEQYF. The CDR3 DNA is TGTGCCAGCTCAGCTCAGCAGGGGGGCGAGCAGTACTTC.

The genes are TRBV7-2 and TRBJ1-4; no clear D gene. Germline CDR1 reads SGHTA; CDR2 reads FQGNSA. The CDR3 is made up of 16 amino acids. Trimming stripped 7 bases from V and 4 bases from J, with 19 bases between. The CDR3 region has the DNA TGTGCCAGCACCCCAAACCCGGGGAGAGTTAATGAAAAACTGTTTTTT. Amino acids: CASTPNPGRVNEKLFF.

The V and J genes are TRBV5-1 and TRBJ1-2, with D perhaps TRBD1 (5 bases). The V gene's germline CDR1 is SGHRS and CDR2 YFSETQ. Trimming cost V 0 bases and J 6 bases, with 15 bases left between them. The CDR3 extends over 15 amino acids. CDR3 region: CASSLAVGGANGYTF. DNA of the CDR3: TGCGCCAGCAGCTTGGCTGTGGGGGGAGCCAATGGCTACACCTTC.